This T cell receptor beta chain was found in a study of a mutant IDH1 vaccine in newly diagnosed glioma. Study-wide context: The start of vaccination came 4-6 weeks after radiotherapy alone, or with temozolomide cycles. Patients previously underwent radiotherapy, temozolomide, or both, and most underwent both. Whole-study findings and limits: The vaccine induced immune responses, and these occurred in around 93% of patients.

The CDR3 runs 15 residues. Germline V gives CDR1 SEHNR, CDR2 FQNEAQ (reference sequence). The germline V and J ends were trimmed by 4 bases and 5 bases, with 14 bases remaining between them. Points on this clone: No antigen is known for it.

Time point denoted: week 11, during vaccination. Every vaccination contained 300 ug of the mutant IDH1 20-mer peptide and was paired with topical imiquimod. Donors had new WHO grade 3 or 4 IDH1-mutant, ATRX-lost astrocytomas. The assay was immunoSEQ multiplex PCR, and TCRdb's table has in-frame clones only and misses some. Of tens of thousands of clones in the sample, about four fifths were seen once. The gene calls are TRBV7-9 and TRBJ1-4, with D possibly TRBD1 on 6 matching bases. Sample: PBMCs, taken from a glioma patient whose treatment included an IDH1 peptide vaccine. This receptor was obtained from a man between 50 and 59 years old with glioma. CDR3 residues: CASSSQTGLNEKLFF. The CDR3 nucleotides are TGTGCCAGCAGCTCTCAAACAGGGTTGAATGAAAAACTGTTTTTT.